This TCR beta chain was sequenced during a study of T cells in Graves' hyperthyroidism and ophthalmopathy. Amplification targeted TCR beta CDR3 regions from RNA transcripts. Initially, a first-round RT-PCR of the TCR CDR3 employed the HTBI primer set. TCRdb re-derived calls from the multiplex PCR reads in MiXCR, one entry per CDR3 protein. The table lists about 180,000 distinct CDR3 sequences, 15% to 20% of them singletons. This clonotype was recorded at least ten times. The trim removed 6 bases at V and 0 bases at J, leaving 5 bases unmatched. This CDR3 has 16 residues. CDR1 and CDR2 (germline): SNHLY, FYNNEI.

Sequences were obtained from blood. The receptor was isolated from a woman aged 45-65 years with Graves' hyperthyroidism. V usage is TRBV2 and J usage is TRBJ1-6; TRBD1 matches at 7 bases. The CDR3 region has the DNA TGTGCCAGCAGCCTTGGGGACAGCTCCTATAATTCACCCCTCCACTTT. Translating gives CASSLGDSSYNSPLHF. Full variable domain (remainder filled in from reference TRBV2 and TRBJ1-6): EPEVTQTPSHQVTQMGQEVILRCVPISNHLYFYWYRQILGQKVEFLVSFYNNEISEKSEIFDDQFSVERPDGSNFTLKIRSTKLEDSAMYFCASSLGDSSYNSPLHFGNGTRLTVT.